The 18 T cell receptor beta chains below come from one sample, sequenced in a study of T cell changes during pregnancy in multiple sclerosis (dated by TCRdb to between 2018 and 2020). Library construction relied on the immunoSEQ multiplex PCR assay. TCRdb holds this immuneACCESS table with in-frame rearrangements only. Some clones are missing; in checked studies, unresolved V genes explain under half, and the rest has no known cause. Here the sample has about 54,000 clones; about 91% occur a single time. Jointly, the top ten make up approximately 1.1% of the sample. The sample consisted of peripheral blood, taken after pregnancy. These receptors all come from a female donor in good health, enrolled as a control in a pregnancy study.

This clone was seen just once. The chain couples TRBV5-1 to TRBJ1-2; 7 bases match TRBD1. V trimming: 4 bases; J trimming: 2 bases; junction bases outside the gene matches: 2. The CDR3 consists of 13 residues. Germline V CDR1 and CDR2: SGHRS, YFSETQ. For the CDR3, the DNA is TGCGCCAGCAGCCCGACAGGGAACTATGGCTACACCTTC. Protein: CASSPTGNYGYTF.

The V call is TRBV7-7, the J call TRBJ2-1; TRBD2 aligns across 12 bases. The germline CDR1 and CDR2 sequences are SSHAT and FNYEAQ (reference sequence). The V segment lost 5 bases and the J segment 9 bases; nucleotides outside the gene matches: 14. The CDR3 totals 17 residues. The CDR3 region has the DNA TGTGCCAGCAGCCGAACCTTAAGGACTAGCGGGACCGTTGAGCAGTTCTTC. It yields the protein CASSRTLRTSGTVEQFF.

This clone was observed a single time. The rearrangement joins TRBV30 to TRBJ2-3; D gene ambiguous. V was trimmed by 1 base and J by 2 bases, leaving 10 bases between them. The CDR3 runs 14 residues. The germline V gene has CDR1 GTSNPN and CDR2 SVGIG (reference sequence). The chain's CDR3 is CAWSAKTFTDTQYF. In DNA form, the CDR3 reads TGTGCCTGGAGTGCAAAGACATTCACAGATACGCAGTATTTT.

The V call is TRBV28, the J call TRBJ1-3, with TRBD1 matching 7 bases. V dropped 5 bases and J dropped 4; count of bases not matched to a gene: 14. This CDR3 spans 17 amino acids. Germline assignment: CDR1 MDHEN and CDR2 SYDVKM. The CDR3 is CASSPITGTVYGNTIYF. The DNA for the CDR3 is TGTGCCAGCAGTCCGATAACCGGGACAGTGTACGGAAACACCATATATTTT.

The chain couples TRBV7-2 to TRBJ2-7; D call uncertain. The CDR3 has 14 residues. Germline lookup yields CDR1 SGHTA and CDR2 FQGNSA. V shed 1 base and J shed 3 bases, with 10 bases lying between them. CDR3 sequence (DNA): TGTGCCAGCAGCTTAGTTACCGGTGACTACGAGCAGTACTTC. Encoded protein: CASSLVTGDYEQYF.

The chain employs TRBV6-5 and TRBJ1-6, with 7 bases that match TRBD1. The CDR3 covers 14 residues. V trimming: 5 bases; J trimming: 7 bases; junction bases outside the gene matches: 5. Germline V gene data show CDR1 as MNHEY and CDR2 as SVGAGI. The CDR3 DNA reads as TGTGCCAGCAGTCGGGACAGCGAGAATTCACCCCTCCACTTT. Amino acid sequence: CASSRDSENSPLHF.

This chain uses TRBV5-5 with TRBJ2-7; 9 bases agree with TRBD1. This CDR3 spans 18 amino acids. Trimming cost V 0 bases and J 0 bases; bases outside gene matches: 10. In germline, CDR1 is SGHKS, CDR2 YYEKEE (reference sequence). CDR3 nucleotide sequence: TGTGCCAGCAGCTTGGAGGGGACAGGGTACCTCAGCTCCTACGAGCAGTACTTC. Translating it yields CASSLEGTGYLSSYEQYF.

This CDR3 reads CASSLSSTGGYYGYTF. For the CDR3, the DNA is TGTGCCAGCAGTTTATCCTCGACAGGGGGCTACTATGGCTACACCTTC. The genes are TRBV28 and TRBJ1-2, with 10 nucleotides matching TRBD1. Germline trimming cut 1 base from V and 3 bases from J; bases unmatched to any gene: 5. The CDR3 loop spans 16 amino acids. In germline, CDR1 is MDHEN, CDR2 SYDVKM.

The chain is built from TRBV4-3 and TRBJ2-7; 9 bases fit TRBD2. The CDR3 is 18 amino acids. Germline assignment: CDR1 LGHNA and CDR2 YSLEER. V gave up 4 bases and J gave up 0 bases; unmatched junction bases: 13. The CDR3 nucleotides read TGCGCCAGCAGCCCTCAGGAACTAGCGGGCGCTAGCTCCTACGAGCAGTACTTC. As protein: CASSPQELAGASSYEQYF.

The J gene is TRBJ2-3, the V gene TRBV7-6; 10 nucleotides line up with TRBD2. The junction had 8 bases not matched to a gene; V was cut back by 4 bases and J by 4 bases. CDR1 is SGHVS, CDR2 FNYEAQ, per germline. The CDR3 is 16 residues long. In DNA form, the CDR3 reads TGTGCCAGCAGCTCCTCAGCGGGGGGGGGCCCAGATACGCAGTATTTT. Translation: CASSSSAGGGPDTQYF.

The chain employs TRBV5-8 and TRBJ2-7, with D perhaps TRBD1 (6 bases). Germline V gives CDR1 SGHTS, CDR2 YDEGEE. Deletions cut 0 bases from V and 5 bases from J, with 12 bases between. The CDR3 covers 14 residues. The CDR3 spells CASSLGGRLNEQYF. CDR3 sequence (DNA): TGTGCCAGCAGCTTGGGGGGGCGCTTAAACGAGCAGTACTTC.

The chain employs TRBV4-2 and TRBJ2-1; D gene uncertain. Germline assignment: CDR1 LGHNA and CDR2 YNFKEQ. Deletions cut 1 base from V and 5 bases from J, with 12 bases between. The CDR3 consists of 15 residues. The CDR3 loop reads CASSQGPRTNNEQFF. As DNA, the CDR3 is TGTGCCAGCAGCCAAGGTCCCCGAACTAACAATGAGCAGTTCTTC.

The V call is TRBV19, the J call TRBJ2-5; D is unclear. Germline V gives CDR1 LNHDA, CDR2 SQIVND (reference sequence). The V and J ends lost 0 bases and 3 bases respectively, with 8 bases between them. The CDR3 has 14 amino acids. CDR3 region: CASSIEASKETQYF. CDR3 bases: TGTGCCAGTAGTATAGAGGCCTCCAAAGAGACCCAGTACTTC.

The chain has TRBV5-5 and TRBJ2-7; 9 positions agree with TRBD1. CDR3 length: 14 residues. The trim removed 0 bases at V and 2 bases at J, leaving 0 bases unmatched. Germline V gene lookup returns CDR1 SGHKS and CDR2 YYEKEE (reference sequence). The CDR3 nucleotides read TGTGCCAGCAGCTTGGACAGGGGGCCCTACGAGCAGTACTTC. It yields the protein CASSLDRGPYEQYF.

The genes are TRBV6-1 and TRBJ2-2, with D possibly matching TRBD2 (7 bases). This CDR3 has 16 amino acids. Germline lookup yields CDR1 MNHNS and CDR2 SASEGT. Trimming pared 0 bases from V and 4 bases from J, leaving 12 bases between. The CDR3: CASSEAGGRGTGELFF. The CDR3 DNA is TGTGCCAGCAGTGAAGCCGGGGGGCGAGGCACCGGGGAGCTGTTTTTT.

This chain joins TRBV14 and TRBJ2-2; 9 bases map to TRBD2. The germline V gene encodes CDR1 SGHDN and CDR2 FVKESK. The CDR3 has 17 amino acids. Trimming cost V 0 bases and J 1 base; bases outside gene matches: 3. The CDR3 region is CASSQDRGRGNTGELFF. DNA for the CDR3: TGTGCCAGCAGCCAAGATCGCGGGAGGGGGAACACCGGGGAGCTGTTTTTT. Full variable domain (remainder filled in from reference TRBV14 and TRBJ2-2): EAGVTQFPSHSVIEKGQTVTLRCDPISGHDNLYWYRRVMGKEIKFLLHFVKESKQDESGMPNNRFLAERTGGTYSTLKVQPAELEDSGVYFCASSQDRGRGNTGELFFGEGSRLTVL.

This CDR3 reads CASSSGGSSYNEQFF. CDR3 bases: TGTGCCAGCAGCTCCGGGGGGAGCTCCTACAATGAGCAGTTCTTC. The genes are TRBV7-2 and TRBJ2-1, with 7 bases fitting TRBD2. Trimming cost V 4 bases and J 0 bases; bases outside gene matches: 3. The CDR3 length is 15 residues. Looked up from germline, CDR1 is SGHTA and CDR2 is FQGNSA.

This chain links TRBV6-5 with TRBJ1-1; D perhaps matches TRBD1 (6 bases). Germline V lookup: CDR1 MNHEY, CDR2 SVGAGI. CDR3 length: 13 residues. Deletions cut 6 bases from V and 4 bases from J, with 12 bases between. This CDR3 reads CASSQGIGTEAFF. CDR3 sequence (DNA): TGTGCCAGCAGCCAGGGGATTGGCACTGAAGCTTTCTTT.